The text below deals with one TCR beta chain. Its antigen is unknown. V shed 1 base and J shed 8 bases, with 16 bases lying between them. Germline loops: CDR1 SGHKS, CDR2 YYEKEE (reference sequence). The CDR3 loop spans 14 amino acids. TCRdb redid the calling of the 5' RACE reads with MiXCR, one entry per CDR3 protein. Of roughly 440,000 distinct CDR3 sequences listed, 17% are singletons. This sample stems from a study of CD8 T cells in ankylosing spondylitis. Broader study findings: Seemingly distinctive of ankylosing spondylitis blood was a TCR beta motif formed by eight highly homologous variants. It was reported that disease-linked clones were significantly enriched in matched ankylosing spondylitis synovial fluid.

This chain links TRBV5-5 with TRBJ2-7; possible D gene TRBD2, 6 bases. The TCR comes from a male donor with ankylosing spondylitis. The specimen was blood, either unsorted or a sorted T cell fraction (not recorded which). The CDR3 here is CASSLPGTPFQQYF. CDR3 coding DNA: TGTGCCAGCAGCTTGCCTGGGACTCCTTTCCAGCAGTACTTC.